The 25 T cell receptor beta chains below were found in one sample sequenced in a study of regulatory T cells in long-lasting Graves disease. Time point of the sample: newly diagnosed GD, antithyroid drugs for less than 3 months. RNA extracted from PBMCs served as the sequencing template. Arm-PCR of CDR3 regions and iRepertoire HTBI primers were the basis on which TCR beta libraries were built. TCRdb reanalysed the multiplex PCR reads using MiXCR and keeps one entry per CDR3 protein. The sample lists roughly 560,000 distinct CDR3 sequences, 12% occurring once. These data also formed part of another study, on T cells in Graves' hyperthyroidism and ophthalmopathy.

The sample consisted of peripheral blood mononuclear cells (PBMCs), taken at new diagnosis, from a patient treated with antithyroid drugs. All receptors derive from a woman under 40 with Graves disease.

At least ten counts were recorded for this clonotype. A junction end diverges from the germline sequence, so it may reflect a read error. The chain recombines TRBV27 with TRBJ2-1, with 9 positions matching TRBD1. The CDR3 loop spans 12 amino acids. CDR1 is MNHEY and CDR2 is SMNVEV in the germline V gene (reference sequence). The CDR3 spells CASSSIGDRALF. In DNA, the CDR3 is TGTGCCAGCAGCTCCATCGGGGACAGGGCCCTATTC.

The rearrangement links TRBV5-1 to TRBJ2-1, with TRBD2 matching 10 bases. The CDR3 has 16 residues. CDR1 and CDR2 (germline): SGHRS, YFSETQ. Trimming cost V 4 bases and J 4 bases; bases outside gene matches: 8. The CDR3 loop reads CASSLQAGGLYNEQFF. The CDR3, as DNA: TGCGCCAGCAGCCTTCAAGCGGGAGGGCTTTACAATGAGCAGTTCTTC.

This clonotype was counted at least ten times. The chain couples TRBV11-2 to TRBJ2-7; 12 nucleotides match TRBD2. V shed 3 bases and J 0 bases; nucleotides not matched to a gene: 3. CDR1 is SGHAT, CDR2 FQNNGV, per germline. The CDR3 is made up of 16 amino acids. The chain's CDR3 is CASSFLTSGSSYEQYF. CDR3 nucleotides: TGTGCCAGCAGCTTTTTGACTAGCGGGAGCTCCTACGAGCAGTACTTC.

This clonotype was counted only a few times. This chain uses TRBV27 with TRBJ2-7, with TRBD2 identical over 7 bases. CDR3 length equals 13 residues. In germline, CDR1 is MNHEY, CDR2 SMNVEV (reference sequence). Trimming at V came to 7 bases and at J to 6 bases, leaving 9 bases not matched to a gene. The CDR3 region is CASKNAGASEQYF. The CDR3 nucleotides are TGTGCCAGCAAAAACGCGGGAGCGTCCGAGCAGTACTTC.

This clonotype appeared many times. This sequence joins TRBV12-3 or TRBV12-4 and TRBJ1-1, with a tentative D call TRBD1 (6 bases). The CDR3 loop spans 14 amino acids. V lost 6 bases, J lost 5 bases, and 16 bases lay in between. CDR3 coding DNA: TGTGCCAGCAGGGCACGGAGAGGGGGGACTGAAGCTTTCTTT. Residues: CASRARRGGTEAFF.

A few counts support this clonotype. The chain carries TRBV6-1 and TRBJ1-1; weak D call: TRBD1 (5 bases). This CDR3 region has 14 residues. Trimming cost V 4 bases and J 3 bases, with 12 bases left between them. CDR1 is MNHNS, CDR2 SASEGT, per germline. The CDR3 sequence: CASSGGEWDTEAFF. The CDR3 region has the DNA TGTGCCAGCAGTGGGGGGGAATGGGACACTGAAGCTTTCTTT.

About this clonotype itself: A far larger clone is a single base away, which makes a read error likely. This rearrangement joins TRBV11-1 to TRBJ2-1, with D possibly matching TRBD2 (5 bases). The J call may be faulty, since TRBJ2-4 better matches the DNA end. The CDR3 spans 15 residues. Germline loops: CDR1 SGHAT, CDR2 FQDESV (reference sequence). CDR3 sequence reads: CASSLRHGGKNIQYF. Written as DNA, the CDR3 is TGTGCCAGCAGCTTACGGCATGGAGGCAAAAACATTCAGTACTTC.

V gene TRBV10-2 combines with J gene TRBJ2-7, with D uncertain. Trimming left V 5 bases short and J 8 bases short, with 7 bases between. The germline V gene encodes CDR1 WSHSY and CDR2 SAAADI. There are 10 residues in the CDR3. The DNA of the CDR3 is TGCGCCAGCAGTAATAGACAGCAGTACTTC. Translating gives CASSNRQQYF.

This clonotype was seen ten or more times. V usage is TRBV28 and J usage is TRBJ1-1; D remains ambiguous. This CDR3 is 16 amino acids long. The V gene's germline CDR1 is MDHEN and CDR2 SYDVKM. V gave up 7 bases and J gave up 4 bases, with 22 bases separating them. CDR3 sequence reads: CASTPGLGWGSTEAFF. CDR3 nucleotide sequence: TGTGCCAGCACCCCAGGATTAGGATGGGGAAGCACTGAAGCTTTCTTT.

Only a few counts were recorded for this clonotype. This chain connects TRBV29-1 to TRBJ1-2, with TRBD1 identical over 7 bases. The CDR3 covers 14 residues. CDR1 is SQVTM, CDR2 ANQGSEA, per germline. The V segment lost 5 bases and the J segment 4 bases; nucleotides outside the gene matches: 10. The CDR3 here is CSVFTTGKGYGYTF. CDR3 coding DNA: TGCAGCGTTTTTACGACAGGGAAGGGCTATGGCTACACCTTC.

This clonotype was recorded many times. The V call is TRBV6-5, the J call TRBJ2-7; D perhaps matches TRBD1 (6 bases). Germline lookup yields CDR1 MNHEY and CDR2 SVGAGI. This CDR3 has 15 amino acids. The germline V and J ends were trimmed by 2 bases and 7 bases, with 18 bases remaining between them. As DNA, the CDR3 is TGTGCCAGCAGTTACACGTACAGGGTTTCAGGAGAGCAGTACTTC. Protein product: CASSYTYRVSGEQYF.

This clonotype was found a few times. The gene calls are TRBV7-9 and TRBJ1-1; D call uncertain. In germline, CDR1 is SEHNR, CDR2 FQNEAQ (reference sequence). The CDR3 length is 13 residues. Trimming cost V 0 bases and J 4 bases, with 6 bases left between them. The CDR3 DNA follows: TGTGCCAGCAGCTTAGCAATTCCCACTGAAGCTTTCTTT. Protein: CASSLAIPTEAFF.

This clonotype was counted ten times or more. The CDR3 DNA reads as TGTGCCAGCAGTACTAGCGGGAGGCGGAATGAGCAGTTCTTC. Residues: CASSTSGRRNEQFF. This chain links TRBV6-2 or TRBV6-3 with TRBJ2-1; 12 nucleotides align to TRBD2. The CDR3 extends over 14 amino acids. Germline V gives CDR1 MNHEY, CDR2 SVGEGT. Unmatched junction bases numbered 3, after V lost 5 bases and J lost 7 bases.

This clonotype was seen many times. This chain connects TRBV6-1 to TRBJ1-1, with a possible D match to TRBD1 (5 bases). The CDR3 is made up of 14 amino acids. Between the trimmed V and J ends, which lost 8 bases and 4 bases, there was a span of 17 bases. Germline CDR1 and CDR2: MNHNS and SASEGT. The CDR3 reads CASLLGATSTEAFF. The CDR3 DNA reads TGTGCCAGCCTCTTAGGGGCGACCTCCACTGAAGCTTTCTTT.

This clonotype was recorded many times. CDR3: CASSWSQSYEQYF. The CDR3 DNA is TGTGCCAGCAGTTGGAGTCAAAGCTACGAGCAGTACTTC. This rearrangement joins TRBV12-3 or TRBV12-4 to TRBJ2-7; D is uncertain. V was trimmed by 4 bases and J by 3 bases, leaving 10 bases between them. The CDR3 totals 13 residues.

Only a few counts were recorded for this clonotype. The chain uses TRBV10-2 and TRBJ1-3; D call uncertain. V dropped 0 bases and J dropped 4 bases, with 10 bases sitting between them. There are 15 residues in the CDR3. CDR1 is WSHSY and CDR2 is SAAADI in the germline V gene. The CDR3 coding sequence is TGCGCCAGCAGTGAGTCGGGGTGGATCGGAAACACCATATATTTT. Translating gives CASSESGWIGNTIYF.

This clonotype was observed at least ten times. For the CDR3, the DNA is TGTGCCAGCAGTGCAGAGGGAGGGTTCTATCAGCCCCAGCATTTT. Translating it yields CASSAEGGFYQPQHF. The rearrangement uses TRBV2 and TRBJ1-5; D not resolved. The V gene's germline CDR1 is SNHLY and CDR2 FYNNEI. The V and J ends lost 4 bases and 5 bases respectively, with 15 bases between them. CDR3 length equals 15 residues.

This clonotype was seen only once. A much bigger clone sits one base away, suggesting this may be a read error. This chain uses TRBV7-9 with TRBJ2-1, with D maybe TRBD2 (5 bases). Trimming left V 7 bases short and J 9 bases short, with 22 bases between. CDR1 SEHNR and CDR2 FQNEAQ come from the germline V gene (reference sequence). The CDR3 is made up of 15 amino acids. CDR3 residues: CASNQSSILYSEQFF. The DNA of the CDR3 is TGTGCCAGCAACCAATCTAGCATCCTCTACTCTGAGCAGTTCTTC.

This clonotype was detected many times. The chain links TRBV27 to TRBJ2-3; 9 positions agree with TRBD2. CDR1 is MNHEY, CDR2 SMNVEV, per germline (reference sequence). With 4 bases clipped from V and 2 bases from J, the junction kept 7 bases outside the gene matches. The CDR3 runs 16 residues. CDR3 loop: CASSSPTSGYTDTQYF. The CDR3 DNA is TGTGCCAGCAGTTCCCCGACTAGCGGATACACAGATACGCAGTATTTT.

This clonotype was picked up a small number of times. The gene calls are TRBV7-9 and TRBJ2-6; the D gene could be TRBD1 or TRBD2 (7 bases each). The CDR3 runs to 22 residues. Per the germline V gene, CDR1 is SEHNR and CDR2 is FQNEAQ (reference sequence). Trimming took 1 base from V and 0 from J, leaving 25 bases between them. This CDR3 is CASSLGLAGETGLSSGANVLTF. The CDR3 nucleotides read TGTGCCAGCAGCTTAGGGCTCGCGGGGGAGACAGGGCTAAGCTCTGGGGCCAACGTCCTGACTTTC.

The sample holds many counts of this clonotype. CDR3 coding DNA: TGTGCCAGCAAAAAGACTAGCGGGAGTGTCTACGAGCAGTACTTC. Translated, it gives CASKKTSGSVYEQYF. The chain employs TRBV6-1 and TRBJ2-7; the match to TRBD2 covers 12 bases. Germline V lookup: CDR1 MNHNS, CDR2 SASEGT. The CDR3 is 15 residues long. Germline trimming cut 7 bases from V and 3 bases from J; bases unmatched to any gene: 7.

The table lists this clonotype with a few counts. A junction end diverges from the germline sequence, so it may reflect a read error. This chain connects TRBV7-2 to TRBJ2-7; 9 positions agree with TRBD2. This CDR3 comprises 14 residues. Germline-derived CDR1 and CDR2 are SGHTA and FQGNSA. CDR3 amino acids: CASSIAGEVYEQYF. DNA of the CDR3: TGTGCCAGCAGCATAGCGGGAGAAGTCTACGAGCAGTACTTC.

This clonotype showed up many times. The rearrangement links TRBV5-1 to TRBJ2-1, with 8 positions matching TRBD2. J lost 8 bases, V lost 4 bases, and 11 bases had no gene match. The CDR3 is 15 residues long. Looked up from germline, CDR1 is SGHRS and CDR2 is YFSETQ. Written as DNA, the CDR3 is TGCGCCAGCAGCCCGTTCGCGGGAGGAGCGGATGAGCAGTTCTTC. This encodes CASSPFAGGADEQFF.

This clonotype showed up many times. The chain has TRBV28 and TRBJ1-2, with 9 bases lining up with TRBD1. CDR3 length: 15 residues. V was clipped by 6 bases and J by 5 bases; unmatched bases: 10. Germline V lookup: CDR1 MDHEN, CDR2 SYDVKM. The CDR3 is CASRPSGTGTYGYTF. CDR3 DNA sequence: TGTGCCAGCAGACCCTCCGGGACAGGGACTTATGGCTACACCTTC.

This clonotype was counted many times. V usage is TRBV2 and J usage is TRBJ2-1; TRBD2 matches 12 bases. Trimming at V came to 3 bases and at J to 4 bases, leaving 1 base not matched to a gene. This CDR3 is built from 15 residues. Germline lookup yields CDR1 SNHLY and CDR2 FYNNEI. The CDR3 region has the DNA TGTGCCAGCAGTGATCTAGCGGGAGGGTACAATGAGCAGTTCTTC. It is translated as CASSDLAGGYNEQFF.